The 6 T cell receptor beta chains below all came from one sample that was sequenced in a study of post-analysis software for immune sequencing data. Regarding the study as a whole: Compared with controls, patients had more of 4 to 6 TRBV segments, including TRBV5-6, TRBV5-1 and TRBV20-1.

cDNA libraries of TCR beta carried unique molecular identifiers. TCRdb fed the PCR reads into MiXCR, producing one record per CDR3 protein. The sample shows about 540,000 distinct CDR3 sequences, less than 40% of them seen only once. No antigen is known for these receptors. Specimen: blood. All receptors derive from a girl aged 2-17 years with multiple sclerosis.

Remarks on this clonotype: The DNA is omitted, as the CDR3 cannot be located on it reliably, and the CDR3 follows TCRdb's listing. This chain uses TRBV29-1 with TRBJ1-6; TRBD1 was called by the table and not checked on the DNA. The CDR3 has 14 amino acids, counting both end residues. CDR1 and CDR2 (germline): SQVTM, ANQGSEA. CDR3: CSVGTGTAGSPRHF.

The DNA for the CDR3 is TGTGCCTCCTACGGACAGGAGTTTGGCTACACCTTC. This encodes CASYGQEFGYTF. This chain connects TRBV6-6 to TRBJ1-2; 7 bases map to TRBD1. V lost 11 bases and J lost 7; bases outside the gene matches: 10. This CDR3 region has 12 residues. CDR1 is MNHNY, CDR2 SVGAGI, per germline (reference sequence).

This clonotype has a handful of counts. The chain is built from TRBV20-1 and TRBJ1-5, with D tentatively TRBD1 (6 bases). The germline CDR1 and CDR2 sequences are DFQATT and SNEGSKA (reference sequence). V gave up 0 bases and J gave up 6 bases, with 18 bases separating them. The CDR3 totals 16 residues. In nucleotides, the CDR3 is TGCAGTGCTAGAGAACTAGGACAGAACGAAGGTCAGCCCCAGCATTTT. This sequence encodes CSARELGQNEGQPQHF.

The gene calls are TRBV5-1 and TRBJ2-3, with 11 bases identical to TRBD2. V was clipped by 4 bases and J by 6 bases; unmatched bases: 4. This CDR3 spans 14 amino acids. Germline V lookup: CDR1 SGHRS, CDR2 YFSETQ. The CDR3 here is CASSTSGGGDTQYF. For the CDR3, the DNA is TGCGCCAGCAGCACTAGCGGGGGTGGGGATACGCAGTATTTT.

The chain is built from TRBV5-1 and TRBJ2-2, with D uncertain. Trimming pared 0 bases from V and 0 bases from J, leaving 6 bases between. Germline lookup yields CDR1 SGHRS and CDR2 YFSETQ. This CDR3 region has 15 residues. CDR3 in DNA: TGCGCCAGCAGCTTGGGACTCCCGAACACCGGGGAGCTGTTTTTT. Translation gives CASSLGLPNTGELFF.

V gene TRBV25-1 combines with J gene TRBJ2-3, with TRBD1 identical over 9 bases. The CDR3 is 14 amino acids. Germline CDR1 and CDR2: MGHDK and SYGVNS. V lost 7 bases and J lost 5; bases outside the gene matches: 7. CDR3 amino acids: CASMGGQGIDTQYF. Written as DNA, the CDR3 is TGTGCCAGCATGGGGGGACAGGGAATAGATACGCAGTATTTT.